This is a list of T cell receptor beta chains from one sample in a study of T cells after posttransplantation cyclophosphamide. Sequencing was performed with immunoSEQ multiplex PCR; in TCRdb, only in-frame clones are kept and a portion is missing. The table has approximately 7,000 clones, 81% seen once. The sample consisted of PBMCs, taken after allogeneic stem cell transplant with posttransplant cyclophosphamide. Receptor source: a female patient aged 50-59 years who received an allogeneic stem cell transplant from a related donor, was CMV-positive, and had no GVHD. The graft donor may have contributed some T cells. Both conserved end residues are part of each CDR3. The D gene is left open where the match is weak. Clone size, where shown, is once, few, many, or a class for clones that have expanded.

D gene	V gene	clone size	J gene	CDR3 DNA	CDR3 protein
TRBD1	TRBV28	-	TRBJ1-1	TGTGCCAGCAGTTGGACCGGGACAGGAGTGAACACTGAAGCTTTCTTT	CASSWTGTGVNTEAFF
TRBD1	TRBV4-1	-	TRBJ1-4	TGCGCCAGCAGCCAAGACTACGGGACAGGGGGCGCGGGGGAAAAACTGTTTTTT	CASSQDYGTGGAGEKLFF
-	TRBV19	-	TRBJ2-2	TGTGCCAGTAGTATAGGCGACACCGGGGAGCTGTTTTTT	CASSIGDTGELFF
-	TRBV7-5	-	TRBJ2-2	TGTGCCAGAAGCTTAGCTGGACTAGCGGGACCCATTGGGGGGTACACCGGGGAGCTGTTTTTT	CARSLAGLAGPIGGYTGELFF
TRBD1	TRBV7-8	once	TRBJ1-5	TGTGCCAGCAGCTCAGCCCGGGACAGGGGAGGCCAGCCCCAGCATTTT	CASSSARDRGGQPQHF
-	TRBV7-9	medium-sized	TRBJ1-3	TGTGCCAGCAGTTACGGACAGTCTGGAAACACCATATATTTT	CASSYGQSGNTIYF
-	TRBV7-3	-	TRBJ2-1	TGTGCCAGCAGCTTAAGCAGAAATAATGAGCAGTTCTTC	CASSLSRNNEQFF
-	TRBV28	-	TRBJ1-1	TGTGCCAGCAGGTCGGGGGGGGGAGATGAAGCTTTCTTT	CASRSGGGDEAFF
-	TRBV11-2	-	TRBJ1-2	TGTGCCAGCAGCCAGGGAAGGGGAAATAGTGTCTATGGCTACACCTTC	CASSQGRGNSVYGYTF
-	TRBV4-2	few	TRBJ2-5	TGTGCCAGCAGCCAAGATCCGGTTCAAGAGACCCAGTACTTC	CASSQDPVQETQYF
-	TRBV6-1	-	TRBJ2-2	TGTGCCAGCAGTGGGTCGGGGGCGAACACCGGGGAGCTGTTTTTT	CASSGSGANTGELFF
TRBD1	TRBV5-1	-	TRBJ2-7	TGCGCCAGCAGCGAAACAGGGGTCGAGCAGTACTTC	CASSETGVEQYF
-	TRBV7-9	-	TRBJ1-1	TGTGCCAGCAGATCAACAGGAGAGGCTGAAGCTTTCTTT	CASRSTGEAEAFF
-	TRBV21-1	-	TRBJ1-1	TGTGCCAAGGGACCGGGGAGGCAAACTGAAGCTTTCTTT	CAKGPGRQTEAFF
TRBD1	TRBV19	once	TRBJ1-5	TGTGCCAGTAATATTGGGACAGTGAAAAATCAGCCCCAGCATTTT	CASNIGTVKNQPQHF
-	TRBV25-1	few	TRBJ2-3	TGTGCCAGCAGTGAAACTGGAGGATACACAGATACGCAGTATTTT	CASSETGGYTDTQYF
-	TRBV19	-	TRBJ1-5	TGTGCCAGTAGTATCCCCCTTCTGCCCCAGCATTTT	CASSIPLLPQHF
TRBD1	TRBV7-4	few	TRBJ1-3	TGTGCCAGCACCACAGGGGGTTCTGGAAACACCATATATTTT	CASTTGGSGNTIYF
TRBD1	TRBV6-1	few	TRBJ1-5	TGTGCCAGCCGCTCGACAGGGGGCGATCAGCCCCAGCATTTT	CASRSTGGDQPQHF
TRBD2	TRBV18	-	TRBJ2-1	TGTGCCAGCTCAGGACTAGCGGTTTACAATGAGCAGTTCTTC	CASSGLAVYNEQFF
-	TRBV6-1	-	TRBJ1-1	TGTGCCACAGGGCCATTGGACATGGGGACTGAAGCTTTCTTT	CATGPLDMGTEAFF
-	TRBV5-6	few	TRBJ1-4	TGTGCCAGCAGTCTGTCCGGGGAAGTTAATGAAAAACTGTTTTTT	CASSLSGEVNEKLFF
-	TRBV5-6	once	TRBJ1-2	TGTGCCAGCAGCTTGTGGCAAACCTATGGCTACACCTTC	CASSLWQTYGYTF
-	TRBV6-5	-	TRBJ1-6	TGTGCCAGCAGTTACGGCAGGGCCGTGGATTCACCCCTCCACTTT	CASSYGRAVDSPLHF
TRBD2	TRBV30	few	TRBJ2-1	TGTGCCTGGAGTAGAACTAGCGGGAGGAACAATGAGCAGTTCTTC	CAWSRTSGRNNEQFF
-	TRBV18	-	TRBJ2-7	TGTGCCAGCTCACCACCGTCGGGGAGCGGCTACGAGCAGTACTTC	CASSPPSGSGYEQYF
TRBD1	TRBV19	-	TRBJ1-5	TGTGCCAGTACTCAGGACAGGTCAGGGCCCCAGCATTTT	CASTQDRSGPQHF
-	TRBV9	-	TRBJ2-7	TGTGCCAGCAGCGACAGCCCCTACGAGCAGTACTTC	CASSDSPYEQYF
-	TRBV25-1	-	TRBJ1-2	TGTGCCAGCAGAGACGAGGGATTATCGGGCTACACCTTC	CASRDEGLSGYTF
TRBD2	TRBV10-1	-	TRBJ2-1	TGCGCCAGCAGGGGTACGGCGGGAGGGCCGAAGTTCTTC	CASRGTAGGPKFF
-	TRBV6-5	-	TRBJ2-7	TGTGCCAGCAGTTACGGAAGGGGAACCTACGAGCAGTACTTC	CASSYGRGTYEQYF
TRBD1	TRBV6-6	few	TRBJ1-2	TGTGCCAGCAGTTCACTGCGACCGGGACAGGGGTATGGCTACACCTTC	CASSSLRPGQGYGYTF
-	TRBV9	-	TRBJ2-1	TGTGCCAGCAGCGTAGCCCTTGCCCAGGCAGGGTTATACAATGAGCAGTTCTTC	CASSVALAQAGLYNEQFF
-	TRBV2	-	TRBJ2-4	TGTGCCAGCAGCCAAGACCCGGAGGGTATTCAGTACTTC	CASSQDPEGIQYF
TRBD1	TRBV10-2	few	TRBJ1-5	TGCGCCAGCGGAGGACAGGGAAATCAGCCCCAGCATTTT	CASGGQGNQPQHF
TRBD1	TRBV6-1	-	TRBJ1-5	TGTGCCAGCAGTGACCGACAGGGGGATCTCGGCAATCAGCCCCAGCATTTT	CASSDRQGDLGNQPQHF
-	TRBV28	-	TRBJ2-1	TGTGCCAGCAGTTCACAAGGGGGTGGCTACAATGAGCAGTTCTTC	CASSSQGGGYNEQFF
TRBD2	TRBV6-1	once	TRBJ2-3	TGTGCCAGCAAGGATGCGGGGGGGCCTACAGATACGCAGTATTTT	CASKDAGGPTDTQYF
-	TRBV11-2	-	TRBJ2-3	TGTGCCAGCAGCTTAGCGCTAGCGACCACAGATACGCAGTATTTT	CASSLALATTDTQYF